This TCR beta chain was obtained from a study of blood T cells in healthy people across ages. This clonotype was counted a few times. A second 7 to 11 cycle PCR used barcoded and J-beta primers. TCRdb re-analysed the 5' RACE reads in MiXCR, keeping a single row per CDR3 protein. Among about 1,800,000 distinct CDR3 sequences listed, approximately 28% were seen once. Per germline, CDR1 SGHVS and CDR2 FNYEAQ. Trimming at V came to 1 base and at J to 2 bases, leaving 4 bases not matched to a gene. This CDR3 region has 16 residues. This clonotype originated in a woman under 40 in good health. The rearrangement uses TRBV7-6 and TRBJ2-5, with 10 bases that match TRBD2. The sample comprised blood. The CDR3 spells CASSLVDSGRQETQYF. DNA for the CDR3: TGTGCCAGCAGCTTAGTGGATAGCGGGAGGCAAGAGACCCAGTACTTC.